Below, 4 T cell receptor beta chains from the same sample are listed, as sequenced in a study of regulatory T cells in long-lasting Graves disease. According to the study, TCR beta libraries were built with iRepertoire HTBI primers and CDR3-region Arm-PCR. In TCRdb, the multiplex PCR reads were re-called with MiXCR into one record per CDR3 protein. The sample carries 200,000 to 250,000 distinct CDR3 sequences, 20% recorded once. Regarding time point: newly diagnosed GD, antithyroid drugs for less than 3 months. There was RNA extracted from PBMCs, and the TCR library was made from it. Sample: peripheral blood mononuclear cells (PBMCs), taken at new diagnosis, from a patient treated with antithyroid drugs. The receptors derive from a female donor with Graves disease.

This chain connects TRBV7-2 to TRBJ2-3; TRBD2 matches at 7 bases. V lost 4 bases and J lost 2; bases outside the gene matches: 6. The CDR3 extends over 15 amino acids. Germline lookup yields CDR1 SGHTA and CDR2 FQGNSA. CDR3 sequence (DNA): TGTGCCAGCAGCTGGTCTAGCGGATACACAGATACGCAGTATTTT. Translated, it gives CASSWSSGYTDTQYF.

At least ten counts were recorded for this clonotype. The chain is built from TRBV7-2 and TRBJ2-7; no definite D call. This CDR3 has 15 amino acids. CDR1 and CDR2 (germline): SGHTA, FQGNSA. Between the trimmed V and J ends, which lost 5 bases and 0 bases, there was a span of 14 bases. The CDR3 loop is CASSILWYPSYEQYF. The CDR3, as DNA: TGTGCCAGCAGCATTCTGTGGTACCCCTCCTACGAGCAGTACTTC.

A remark on this clonotype: A far bigger clonotype differs at one base, so this is likely a read error. The chain uses TRBV11-2 and TRBJ2-5; 9 bases fit TRBD2. The CDR3 sequence is 15 residues long. CDR1 is SGHAT and CDR2 is FQNNGV in the germline V gene. Trimming took 5 bases from V and 4 from J; bases not matched to a gene: 8. The CDR3 protein is CASSPRRGGRETQYF. The CDR3 DNA reads as TGTGCCAGCAGCCCCCGGCGGGGGGGCCGAGAGACCCAGTACTTC. Drawing the rest from reference TRBV11-2 and TRBJ2-5, the complete variable domain is EAGVAQSPRYKIIEKRQSVAFWCNPISGHATLYWYQQILGQGPKLLIQFQNNGVVDDSQLPKDRFSAERLKGVDSTLKIQPAKLEDSAVYLCASSPRRGGRETQYFGPGTRLLVL.

The gene calls are TRBV6-2 or TRBV6-3 and TRBJ1-1; maybe TRBD1 (6 bases). Germline V lookup: CDR1 MNHEY, CDR2 SVGEGT. Trimming removed 6 bases from V and 4 bases from J, with 12 bases in between. CDR3 length: 13 amino acids. The CDR3 loop reads CASRQGFRTEAFF. The CDR3 nucleotides read TGTGCCAGCAGGCAGGGGTTTCGCACTGAAGCTTTCTTT.